This T cell receptor (beta chain) stems from a study of blood T cell repertoires in COVID-19. At the level of the study: Both acute and convalescent COVID-19 samples were obtained from the United States, Italy and Spain. Nucleic acid was either cDNA or gDNA, and it came from T cells, B-cell-depleted T cells, or PBMCs.

This CDR3 spans 13 amino acids. Germline-derived CDR1 and CDR2 are MDHEN and SYDVKM. Trimming took off 8 bases at V and 3 bases at J, with 14 bases between the two ends. Authors' data handling: Amplified reference gene primers provided the basis for estimating nucleated cell counts. Clones were sequenced by immunoSEQ multiplex PCR, and TCRdb holds only the in-frame ones, with some missing. D and trimming were read from the DNA, whereas the V and J calls and clone size are those reported in that table. The sample yields around 70,000 clones, around 86% seen once. The chain recombines TRBV28 with TRBJ2-7, with D possibly matching TRBD1 (6 bases). The receptor was isolated from a man aged 50 or older with active COVID-19. Material: peripheral blood. CDR3 DNA sequence: TGTGCCAGCGTTCCCGGGACACACTACGAGCAGTACTTC. This sequence encodes CASVPGTHYEQYF.